This entry features one T cell receptor (beta chain) sequence. Its antigen is not known. Measured with immunoSEQ multiplex PCR; TCRdb has only the in-frame clones, and not every one. The profile shows roughly 2,500,000 clones, more than 85% of them singletons. This record comes from a study of shared clonotypes between healthy human individuals. Study-wide context: There were three CD4 naive, three CD4 memory, two CD8 naive and one CD8 memory plates per donor. Study conclusions and caveats: Richness estimates generally favored naive over memory subsets.

Germline loops: CDR1 MDHEN, CDR2 SYDVKM. J gave up 7 bases and V 5 bases, and 10 bases lay outside the gene matches. This CDR3 spans 15 amino acids. The chain joins TRBV28 to TRBJ2-7; 11 bases agree with TRBD1. The TCR sequence derives from a man between 18 and 35 years old in good health. Some clones in this sample may be carry-over from other donors' samples. Sequenced sample: naive CD4+ T cells from PBMCs. Subset indicated: CD45RA+ positively selected. The CDR3 nucleotides are TGTGCCAGCAGTGCCCCCCGGACAGGGGGCCAAGAGCAGTACTTC. Protein sequence: CASSAPRTGGQEQYF.